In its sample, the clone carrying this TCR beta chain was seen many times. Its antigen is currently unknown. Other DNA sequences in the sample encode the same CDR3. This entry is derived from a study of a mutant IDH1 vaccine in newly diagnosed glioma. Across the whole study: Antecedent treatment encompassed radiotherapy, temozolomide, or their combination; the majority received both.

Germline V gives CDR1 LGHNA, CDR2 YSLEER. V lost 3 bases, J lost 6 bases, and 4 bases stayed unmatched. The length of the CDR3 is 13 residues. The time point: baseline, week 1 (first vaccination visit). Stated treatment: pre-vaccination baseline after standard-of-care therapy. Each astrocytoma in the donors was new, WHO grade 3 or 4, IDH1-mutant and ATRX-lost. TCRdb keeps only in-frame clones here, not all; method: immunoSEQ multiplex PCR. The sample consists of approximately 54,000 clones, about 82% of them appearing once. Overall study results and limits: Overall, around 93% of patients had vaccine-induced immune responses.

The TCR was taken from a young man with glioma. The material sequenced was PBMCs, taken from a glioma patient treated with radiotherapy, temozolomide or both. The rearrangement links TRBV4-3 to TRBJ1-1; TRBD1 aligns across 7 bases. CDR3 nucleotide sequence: TGCGCCAGCAGCCACACAGGGGTCGCTGAAGCTTTCTTT. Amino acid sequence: CASSHTGVAEAFF.